Listed below are T cell receptor beta chains from one sample, sequenced in a study of blood T cell dynamics during melanoma immunotherapy. The assay was immunoSEQ multiplex PCR, and TCRdb's table has in-frame clones only and misses some. Here the sample spans approximately 13,000 clones, around 84% being singletons. This sample comprised blood, obtained from a patient treated with checkpoint blockade. The receptors were gathered from a human donor with melanoma. Each CDR3 is given with its conserved first and last residue. Each record gives: V gene, clone size, J gene, D gene, CDR3 protein, CDR3 DNA. The D gene is left open where the match is weak. Some rows mark clone size as missing; the rest say once, few, many or name a class of expanded clone.

>TRBV6-1|.|TRBJ1-2|.
CASRGGGGLNYGYTF
TGTGCCAGCAGGGGTGGCGGGGGTCTTAACTATGGCTACACCTTC
>TRBV18|.|TRBJ1-1|TRBD1
CASSLRTGGWTEAFF
TGTGCCAGCTCACTTCGAACAGGGGGCTGGACTGAAGCTTTCTTT
>TRBV7-2|.|TRBJ1-1|.
CASRTPTEAFF
TGTGCCAGCAGGACCCCCACTGAAGCTTTCTTT
>TRBV5-1|.|TRBJ2-5|.
CASSPDRQGETQYF
TGCGCCAGCAGCCCGGACCGGCAAGGAGAGACCCAGTACTTC
>TRBV5-1|.|TRBJ2-3|TRBD2
CASSGASGGFTDTQYF
TGCGCCAGCAGCGGGGCTAGCGGGGGATTCACAGATACGCAGTATTTT
>TRBV14|once|TRBJ2-3|.
CASSQESGTDTQYF
TGTGCCAGCAGCCAAGAGTCGGGGACAGATACGCAGTATTTT
>TRBV19|.|TRBJ1-2|.
CASSIVAVNYGYTF
TGTGCCAGTAGTATAGTCGCGGTTAACTATGGCTACACCTTC
>TRBV2|.|TRBJ1-2|TRBD1
CASSESQGGYGYTF
TGTGCCAGCAGTGAATCACAGGGGGGCTATGGCTACACCTTC
>TRBV5-5|.|TRBJ2-5|TRBD2
CASSLARTSGGRGETQYF
TGTGCCAGCAGCTTGGCCCGGACTAGCGGGGGCCGCGGGGAGACCCAGTACTTC
>TRBV6-1|.|TRBJ1-2|.
CASRGGTTYGYTF
TGTGCCAGCAGAGGGGGGACCACCTATGGCTACACCTTC
>TRBV9|.|TRBJ2-5|TRBD1
CASSVVGQGTETQYF
TGTGCCAGCAGCGTAGTGGGACAGGGGACAGAGACCCAGTACTTC
>TRBV12-5|.|TRBJ1-2|TRBD1
CASGLRQGANYGYTF
TGTGCTAGTGGTTTGAGGCAGGGGGCTAACTATGGCTACACCTTC
>TRBV5-8|.|TRBJ2-5|.
CASSVQRAVQETQYF
TGTGCCAGCAGCGTACAACGGGCAGTACAAGAGACCCAGTACTTC
>TRBV5-4|.|TRBJ2-5|.
CASRGDGQPGETQYF
TGTGCCAGCAGGGGCGATGGACAGCCCGGGGAGACCCAGTACTTC
>TRBV5-1|.|TRBJ1-3|.
CASSLDGDSGNTIYF
TGCGCCAGCAGCTTGGACGGCGACTCTGGAAACACCATATATTTT
>TRBV7-9|.|TRBJ2-1|TRBD1
CASSPGTDLYNEQFF
TGTGCCAGCAGCCCCGGGACAGACCTCTACAATGAGCAGTTCTTC
>TRBV6-5|once|TRBJ1-1|TRBD1
CASKIDRGDTEAFF
TGTGCCAGCAAAATCGACAGGGGGGACACTGAAGCTTTCTTT
>TRBV19|.|TRBJ1-5|.
CASSIWRDGNQPQHF
TGTGCCAGTAGTATTTGGCGGGACGGCAATCAGCCCCAGCATTTT
>TRBV4-1|once|TRBJ1-1|TRBD1
CASSPGTGNTEAFF
TGCGCCAGCAGCCCGGGGACAGGGAACACTGAAGCTTTCTTT
>TRBV29-1|once|TRBJ1-4|TRBD1
CSVVRQGTEKLFF
TGCAGCGTTGTCCGACAGGGTACTGAAAAACTGTTTTTT
>TRBV19|few|TRBJ2-3|.
CASSIDGAGEPILRTDTQYF
TGTGCCAGTAGTATAGATGGAGCGGGTGAACCCATACTCCGCACAGATACGCAGTATTTT
>TRBV27|.|TRBJ2-1|TRBD1
CASSQGTGNYNEQFF
TGTGCCAGCAGTCAGGGGACAGGGAATTACAATGAGCAGTTCTTC
>TRBV7-9|.|TRBJ1-1|.
CASSLLNTEAFF
TGTGCCAGCAGCTTGTTGAACACTGAAGCTTTCTTT
>TRBV6-1|once|TRBJ1-3|.
CASSERGAYSGNTIYF
TGTGCCAGCAGTGAAAGAGGCGCGTACTCTGGAAACACCATATATTTT
>TRBV13|.|TRBJ2-1|TRBD1
CASSPRTGTNEQFF
TGTGCCAGCAGCCCACGGACAGGGACCAATGAGCAGTTCTTC
>TRBV6-1|.|TRBJ1-2|TRBD1
CASSEAGTGLYGYTF
TGTGCCAGCAGTGAAGCCGGGACAGGGTTATATGGCTACACCTTC
>TRBV7-7|.|TRBJ2-2|TRBD2
CASSATSGGNTGELFF
TGTGCTAGCAGCGCGACTAGCGGGGGGAACACCGGGGAGCTGTTTTTT
>TRBV7-2|.|TRBJ2-7|.
CASSQQTGRPSYEQYF
TGTGCCAGCAGCCAACAGACAGGACGGCCGTCCTACGAGCAGTACTTC
>TRBV4-1|.|TRBJ1-1|.
CASREDRASTEAFF
TGCGCCAGCAGGGAGGACCGCGCTAGTACTGAAGCTTTCTTT
>TRBV19|.|TRBJ2-2|.
CASIPGPGELFF
TGTGCCAGTATCCCGGGGCCCGGGGAGCTGTTTTTT
>TRBV19|.|TRBJ2-4|.
CASSIFNGASRNIQYF
TGTGCCAGTAGTATTTTCAACGGGGCTTCTAGAAACATTCAGTACTTC
>TRBV5-8|.|TRBJ1-1|.
CASSLALGSSSNTEAFF
TGTGCCAGCAGCTTGGCCCTGGGCAGCTCTTCGAACACTGAAGCTTTCTTT
>TRBV19|.|TRBJ2-5|TRBD1
CASSRQGETQYF
TGTGCCAGTAGCAGACAGGGAGAGACCCAGTACTTC
>TRBV6-5|few|TRBJ2-6|.
CASSYWIGSGANVLTF
TGTGCCAGCAGTTACTGGATAGGCTCTGGGGCCAACGTCCTGACTTTC
>TRBV7-2|.|TRBJ2-3|.
CASSLVGFTDTQYF
TGTGCCAGCAGCTTAGTTGGGTTTACAGATACGCAGTATTTT
>TRBV7-9|.|TRBJ2-1|TRBD2
CATYGTNKDNEQFF
TGTGCCACCTACGGGACTAACAAAGACAATGAGCAGTTCTTC
>TRBV5-6|.|TRBJ2-5|.
CAREREGGRETQYF
TGTGCCAGGGAGAGGGAGGGGGGCCGGGAGACCCAGTACTTC
>TRBV7-2|.|TRBJ2-5|.
CASSLVLTRGGVQETQYF
TGTGCCAGCAGCTTAGTTCTCACACGAGGCGGAGTTCAAGAGACCCAGTACTTC
>TRBV6-5|few|TRBJ1-2|TRBD1
CASRKTAGGWGYTF
TGTGCCAGCAGGAAGACCGCAGGGGGCTGGGGCTACACCTTC
>TRBV7-2|.|TRBJ2-4|.
CASSLQGRPIQYF
TGTGCCAGCAGCTTACAGGGTCGGCCCATTCAGTACTTC
>TRBV5-1|.|TRBJ1-1|.
CASSLTGLGTEAFF
TGCGCCAGCAGCTTGACAGGGTTAGGCACTGAAGCTTTCTTT
>TRBV10-3|.|TRBJ1-2|TRBD1
CAISPDRVNGYTF
TGTGCCATCAGCCCAGACAGGGTTAACGGCTACACCTTC
>TRBV7-8|.|TRBJ1-5|.
CASSLEVPGFNQPQHF
TGTGCCAGCAGCTTAGAAGTTCCCGGCTTCAATCAGCCCCAGCATTTT
>TRBV19|.|TRBJ2-4|TRBD2
CASSPRQAGLAKNIQYF
TGTGCCAGTAGTCCCCGACAAGCGGGGTTAGCCAAAAACATTCAGTACTTC
>TRBV2|few|TRBJ2-2|.
CASSGTPVKRTGELFF
TGTGCCAGCAGTGGGACTCCGGTGAAACGTACCGGGGAGCTGTTTTTT
>TRBV29-1|few|TRBJ1-6|.
CSVAASNNSPLHF
TGCAGCGTTGCTGCTTCCAATAATTCACCCCTCCACTTT
>TRBV7-2|.|TRBJ1-3|.
CASSATVTGNTIYF
TGTGCCAGCAGCGCGACGGTGACAGGAAACACCATATATTTT
>TRBV7-9|.|TRBJ2-2|.
CASSPAQSNTGELFF
TGTGCCAGCAGCCCCGCACAGTCGAACACCGGGGAGCTGTTTTTT
>TRBV9|.|TRBJ1-3|.
CASSLEGGTGNTIYF
TGTGCCAGCAGCCTAGAGGGGGGAACTGGAAACACCATATATTTT
>TRBV7-9|.|TRBJ2-7|TRBD2
CASAISSGSYEQYF
TGTGCCAGCGCTATTTCTAGCGGGTCCTACGAGCAGTACTTC
>TRBV4-1|.|TRBJ1-2|TRBD1
CASSQESSGGQGRGYTF
TGCGCCAGCAGCCAAGAGAGCTCCGGAGGACAGGGTCGTGGCTACACCTTC
>TRBV7-8|.|TRBJ1-2|TRBD1
CASSLDPTGETYGYTF
TGTGCCAGCAGCTTAGACCCCACAGGGGAGACCTATGGCTACACCTTC
>TRBV2|once|TRBJ2-7|.
CASSRADSLGNEQYF
TGTGCCAGCAGTCGGGCCGACAGTTTGGGCAACGAGCAGTACTTC
>TRBV5-4|.|TRBJ1-2|.
CASSSTVNYGYTF
TGTGCCAGCAGCTCGACGGTCAACTATGGCTACACCTTC
>TRBV7-2|.|TRBJ2-3|TRBD2
CASTDSPSGALTDTQYF
TGTGCCAGCACCGATTCCCCTAGCGGGGCCCTCACAGATACGCAGTATTTT
>TRBV6-6|few|TRBJ2-2|.
CATARNMDTGELFF
TGTGCCACCGCCCGGAATATGGACACCGGGGAGCTGTTTTTT
>TRBV18|.|TRBJ1-4|.
CASSRGAGSEKLFF
TGTGCCAGCTCACGGGGGGCCGGGAGTGAAAAACTGTTTTTT
>TRBV19|.|TRBJ2-1|TRBD2
CASSNPGGSSYNEQFF
TGTGCCAGTAGTAATCCCGGCGGGAGCTCCTACAATGAGCAGTTCTTC
>TRBV7-2|.|TRBJ1-4|.
CASSLAPNSRNEKLFF
TGTGCCAGCAGCTTAGCCCCTAACAGCCGAAATGAAAAACTGTTTTTT